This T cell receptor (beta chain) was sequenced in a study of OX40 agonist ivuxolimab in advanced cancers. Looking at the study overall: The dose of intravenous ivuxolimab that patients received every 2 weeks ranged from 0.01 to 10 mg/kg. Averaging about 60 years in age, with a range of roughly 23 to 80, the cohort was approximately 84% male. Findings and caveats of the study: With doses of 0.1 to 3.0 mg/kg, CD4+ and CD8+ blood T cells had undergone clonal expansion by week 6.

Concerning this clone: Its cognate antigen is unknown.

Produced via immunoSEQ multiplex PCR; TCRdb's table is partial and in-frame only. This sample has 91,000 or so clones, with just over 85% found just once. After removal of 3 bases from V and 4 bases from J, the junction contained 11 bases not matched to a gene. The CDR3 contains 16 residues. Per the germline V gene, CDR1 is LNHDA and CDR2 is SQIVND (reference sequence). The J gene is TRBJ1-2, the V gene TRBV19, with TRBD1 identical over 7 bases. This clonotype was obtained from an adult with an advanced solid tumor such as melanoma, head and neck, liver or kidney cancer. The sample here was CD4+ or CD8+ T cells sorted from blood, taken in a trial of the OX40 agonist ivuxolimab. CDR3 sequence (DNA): TGTGCCAGTAGTATGACCGGGACAGAACCCTCCTATGGCTACACCTTC. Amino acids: CASSMTGTEPSYGYTF.